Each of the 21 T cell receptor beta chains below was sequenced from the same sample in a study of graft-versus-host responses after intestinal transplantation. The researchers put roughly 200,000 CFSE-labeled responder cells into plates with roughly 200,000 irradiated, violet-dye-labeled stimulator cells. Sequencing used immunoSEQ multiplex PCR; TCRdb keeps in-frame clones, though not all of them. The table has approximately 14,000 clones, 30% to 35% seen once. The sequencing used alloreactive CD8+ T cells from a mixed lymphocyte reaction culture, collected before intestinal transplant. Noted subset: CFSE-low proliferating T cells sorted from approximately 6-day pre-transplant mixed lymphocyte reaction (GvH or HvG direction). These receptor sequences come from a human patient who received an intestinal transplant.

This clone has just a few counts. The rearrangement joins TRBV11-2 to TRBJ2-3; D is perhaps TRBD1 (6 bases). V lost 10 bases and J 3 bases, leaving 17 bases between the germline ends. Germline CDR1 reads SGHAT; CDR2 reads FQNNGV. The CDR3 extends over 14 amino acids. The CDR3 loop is CAILAGQGTDTQYF. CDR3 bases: TGTGCCATCCTGGCTGGGCAGGGGACAGATACGCAGTATTTT.

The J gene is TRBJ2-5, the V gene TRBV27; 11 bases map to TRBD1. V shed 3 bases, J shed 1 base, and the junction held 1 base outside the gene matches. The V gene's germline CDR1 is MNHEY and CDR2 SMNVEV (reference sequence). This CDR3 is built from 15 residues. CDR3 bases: TGTGCCAGCAGTTTGGGGACAGGGGGCCAAGAGACCCAGTACTTC. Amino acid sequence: CASSLGTGGQETQYF.

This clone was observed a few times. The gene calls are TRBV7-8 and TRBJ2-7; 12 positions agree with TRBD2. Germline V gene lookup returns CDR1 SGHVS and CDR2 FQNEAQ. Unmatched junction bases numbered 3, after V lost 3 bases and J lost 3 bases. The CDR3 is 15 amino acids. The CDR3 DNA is TGTGCCAGCAGCTTTGGACTAGCGGGGATCTACGAGCAGTACTTC. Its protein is CASSFGLAGIYEQYF.

Here the CDR3 reads CASSIRPGSYNEQFF. As DNA, the CDR3 is TGTGCCAGTAGTATAAGGCCAGGCTCCTACAATGAGCAGTTCTTC. The chain carries TRBV19 and TRBJ2-1; no definite D call. Deletions cut 2 bases from V and 0 bases from J, with 8 bases between. Germline CDR1 and CDR2: LNHDA and SQIVND (reference sequence). This CDR3 region has 15 residues.

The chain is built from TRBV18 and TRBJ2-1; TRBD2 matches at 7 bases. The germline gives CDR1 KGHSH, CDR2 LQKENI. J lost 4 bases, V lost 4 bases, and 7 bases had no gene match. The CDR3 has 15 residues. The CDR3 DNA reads TGTGCCAGCTCACTAACAGGCGGGGGTTACAATGAGCAGTTCTTC. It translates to CASSLTGGGYNEQFF.

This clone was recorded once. CDR3 bases: TGTGCCAGCAGTCAATTAGCGGGGGGTCCAGATACGCAGTATTTT. This encodes CASSQLAGGPDTQYF. The V and J genes are TRBV27 and TRBJ2-3, with TRBD2 identical over 10 bases. In germline, CDR1 is MNHEY, CDR2 SMNVEV (reference sequence). The CDR3 loop spans 15 amino acids. Trimming took 5 bases from V and 4 from J; bases not matched to a gene: 6.

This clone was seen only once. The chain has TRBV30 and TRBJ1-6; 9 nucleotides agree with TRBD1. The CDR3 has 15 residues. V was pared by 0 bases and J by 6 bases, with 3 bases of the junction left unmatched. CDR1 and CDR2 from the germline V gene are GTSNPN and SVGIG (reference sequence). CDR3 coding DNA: TGTGCCTGGAGTGTACAGGGGGCAGGTAATTCACCCCTCCACTTT. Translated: CAWSVQGAGNSPLHF.

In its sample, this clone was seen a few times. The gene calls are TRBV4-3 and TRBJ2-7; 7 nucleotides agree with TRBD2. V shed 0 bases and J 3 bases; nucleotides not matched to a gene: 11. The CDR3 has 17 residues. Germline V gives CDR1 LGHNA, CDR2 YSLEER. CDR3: CASSQDDQGAGLYEQYF. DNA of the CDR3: TGCGCCAGCAGCCAAGACGACCAAGGAGCGGGGCTCTACGAGCAGTACTTC.

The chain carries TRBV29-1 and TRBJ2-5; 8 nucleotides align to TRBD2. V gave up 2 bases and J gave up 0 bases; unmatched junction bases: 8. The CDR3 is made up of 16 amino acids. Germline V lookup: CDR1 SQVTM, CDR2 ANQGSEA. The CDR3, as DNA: TGCAGCGTTGAACCGTCGGCGGGGGGCGACCAAGAGACCCAGTACTTC. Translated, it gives CSVEPSAGGDQETQYF. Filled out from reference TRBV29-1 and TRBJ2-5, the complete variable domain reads SAVISQKPSRDICQRGTSLTIQCQVDSQVTMMFWYRQQPGQSLTLIATANQGSEATYESGFVIDKFPISRPNLTFSTLTVSNMSPEDSSIYLCSVEPSAGGDQETQYFGPGTRLLVL.

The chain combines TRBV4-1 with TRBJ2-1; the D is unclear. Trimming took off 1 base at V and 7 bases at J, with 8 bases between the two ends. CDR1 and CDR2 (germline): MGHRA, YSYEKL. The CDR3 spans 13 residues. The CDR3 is CASSQGGSNEQFF. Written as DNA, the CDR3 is TGCGCCAGCAGCCAAGGCGGATCGAATGAGCAGTTCTTC.

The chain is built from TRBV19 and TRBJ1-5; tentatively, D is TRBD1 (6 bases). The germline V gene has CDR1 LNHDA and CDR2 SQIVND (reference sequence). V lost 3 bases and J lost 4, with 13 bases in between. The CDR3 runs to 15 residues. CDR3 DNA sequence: TGTGCCAGTAGTATGGGGGCGGCCGGAAATCAGCCCCAGCATTTT. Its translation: CASSMGAAGNQPQHF.

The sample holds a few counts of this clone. Written as DNA, the CDR3 is TGCGCCAGCAGCCAAGATCGCAGGGGTGGGTACGAGCAGTACTTC. Its protein is CASSQDRRGGYEQYF. V and J are TRBV4-3 and TRBJ2-7, with a tentative D call TRBD1 (6 bases). Germline V gives CDR1 LGHNA, CDR2 YSLEER. Trimming stripped 0 bases from V and 4 bases from J, with 13 bases between. CDR3 length: 15 residues.

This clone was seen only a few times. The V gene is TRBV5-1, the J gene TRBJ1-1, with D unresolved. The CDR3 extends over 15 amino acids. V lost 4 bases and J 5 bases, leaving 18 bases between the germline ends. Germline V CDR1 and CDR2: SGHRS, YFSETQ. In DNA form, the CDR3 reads TGCGCCAGCAGCCTGGGGAGCACCGGATGGACTGAAGCTTTCTTT. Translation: CASSLGSTGWTEAFF.

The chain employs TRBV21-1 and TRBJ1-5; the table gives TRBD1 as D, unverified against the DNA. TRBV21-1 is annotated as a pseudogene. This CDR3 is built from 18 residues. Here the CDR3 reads CASTTERNLFYSNQPQHF. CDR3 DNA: TGTGCCAGCACTACAGAACGGAACCTCTTTTATAGCAATCAGCCCCAGCATTTT.

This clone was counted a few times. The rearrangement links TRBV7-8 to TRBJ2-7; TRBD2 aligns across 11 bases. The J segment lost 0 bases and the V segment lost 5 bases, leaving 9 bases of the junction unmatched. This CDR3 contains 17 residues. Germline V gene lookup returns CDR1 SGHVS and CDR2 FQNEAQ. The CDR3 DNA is TGTGCCAGCAGCCCGAGACTAGCGGGGAACCACTCCTACGAGCAGTACTTC. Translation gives CASSPRLAGNHSYEQYF.

The CDR3 loop is CASSYGDMKTQYF. The CDR3 nucleotides are TGTGCCAGCAGTTATGGGGACATGAAGACCCAGTACTTC. The genes are TRBV28 and TRBJ2-5; the D gene is possibly TRBD1 (6 bases). Germline V gene data show CDR1 as MDHEN and CDR2 as SYDVKM. V lost 4 bases and J lost 6, with 12 bases in between. The CDR3 spans 13 residues.

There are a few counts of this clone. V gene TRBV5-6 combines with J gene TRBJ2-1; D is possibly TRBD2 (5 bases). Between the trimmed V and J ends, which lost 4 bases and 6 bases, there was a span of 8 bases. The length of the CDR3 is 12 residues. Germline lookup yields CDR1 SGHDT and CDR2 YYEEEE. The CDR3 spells CASSRGLNEQFF. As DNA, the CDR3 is TGTGCCAGCAGCCGGGGTCTCAATGAGCAGTTCTTC.

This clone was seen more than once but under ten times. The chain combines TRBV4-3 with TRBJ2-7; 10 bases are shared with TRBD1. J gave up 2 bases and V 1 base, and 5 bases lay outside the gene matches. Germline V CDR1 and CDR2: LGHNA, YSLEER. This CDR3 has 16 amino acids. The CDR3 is CASSQGTGTGAYEQYF. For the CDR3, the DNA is TGCGCCAGCAGCCAAGGGACCGGGACAGGGGCCTACGAGCAGTACTTC.

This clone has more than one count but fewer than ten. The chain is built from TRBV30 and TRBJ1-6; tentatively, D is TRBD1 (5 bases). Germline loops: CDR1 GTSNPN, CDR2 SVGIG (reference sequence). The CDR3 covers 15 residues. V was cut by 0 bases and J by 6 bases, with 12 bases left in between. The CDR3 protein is CAWSVDGAINSPLHF. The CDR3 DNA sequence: TGTGCCTGGAGTGTAGATGGGGCCATTAATTCACCCCTCCACTTT.

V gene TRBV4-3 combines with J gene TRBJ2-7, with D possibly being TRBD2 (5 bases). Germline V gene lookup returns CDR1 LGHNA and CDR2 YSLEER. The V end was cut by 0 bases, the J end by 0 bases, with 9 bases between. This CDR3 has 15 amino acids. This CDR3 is CASSQEWTGSYEQYF. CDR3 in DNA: TGCGCCAGCAGCCAAGAATGGACTGGCTCCTACGAGCAGTACTTC.

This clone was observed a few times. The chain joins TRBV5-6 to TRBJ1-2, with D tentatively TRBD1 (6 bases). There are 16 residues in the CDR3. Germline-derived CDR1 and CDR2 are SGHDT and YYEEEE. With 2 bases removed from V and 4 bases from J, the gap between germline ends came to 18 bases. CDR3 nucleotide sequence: TGTGCCAGCAGCTTCATTTCTATGGCAGGGGTCTATGGCTACACCTTC. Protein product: CASSFISMAGVYGYTF.